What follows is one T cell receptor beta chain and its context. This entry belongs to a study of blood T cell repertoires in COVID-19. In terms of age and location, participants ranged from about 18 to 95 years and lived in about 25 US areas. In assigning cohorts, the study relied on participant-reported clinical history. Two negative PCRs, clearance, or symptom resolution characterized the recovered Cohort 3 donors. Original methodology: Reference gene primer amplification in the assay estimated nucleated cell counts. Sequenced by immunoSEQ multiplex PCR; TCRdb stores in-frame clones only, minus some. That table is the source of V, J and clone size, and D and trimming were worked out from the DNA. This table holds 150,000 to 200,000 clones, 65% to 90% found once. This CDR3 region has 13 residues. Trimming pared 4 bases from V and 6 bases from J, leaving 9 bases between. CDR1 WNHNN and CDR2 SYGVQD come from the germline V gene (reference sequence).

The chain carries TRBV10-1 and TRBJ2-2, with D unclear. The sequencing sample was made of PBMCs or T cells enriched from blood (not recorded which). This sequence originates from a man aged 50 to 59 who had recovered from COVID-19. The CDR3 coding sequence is TGCGCCAGCAGTGTTTATCAGGCCGGGGAGCTGTTTTTT. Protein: CASSVYQAGELFF.